A selection of T cell receptor beta chains follows, all from one sample in a study of CD8 T cells in Susac syndrome. Each CDR3 protein is one row after TCRdb ran MiXCR on the immunoSEQ multiplex PCR reads. The table lists 180,000 or so distinct CDR3 sequences, 90% to 95% of them singletons. The material sequenced was CD4+ T cells from PBMCs. These receptor sequences come from a human donor in good health. The CDR3 runs from the conserved cysteine through the conserved F or W. The order of the fields is V gene, D gene, clone size, J gene, CDR3 DNA, CDR3 protein. The D gene is left open where the match is weak. Only part of the rows carry a size: once, few, many, or a class if the clone is expanded.

>TRBV2|TRBD1|NA|TRBJ2-3
TGTGCCAGCAGTATAGCGACAGGGAAGGATACGCAGTATTTT
CASSIATGKDTQYF
>TRBV3-1|TRBD2|NA|TRBJ2-7
TGTGCCAGCAGCCAATTGGGGGGGATCTACGAGCAGTACTTC
CASSQLGGIYEQYF
>TRBV12-3/TRBV12-4|TRBD1|NA|TRBJ1-1
TGTGCCAGCAGCCCGACAGGGCAGAACACTGAAGCTTTCTTT
CASSPTGQNTEAFF
>TRBV4-3|NA|NA|TRBJ2-2
TGCGCCAGCAGCCACCTCGGGACATTTGGGGAGCTGTTTTTT
CASSHLGTFGELFF
>TRBV5-1|TRBD1|NA|TRBJ1-5
TGCGCCAGCAGCTTGGGTGAGGGGGCCGGGCAGCCCCAGCATTTT
CASSLGEGAGQPQHF
>TRBV19|NA|NA|TRBJ1-5
TGTGCCAGTAGTATGGGGGGCAGCAATCAGCCCCAGCATTTT
CASSMGGSNQPQHF
>TRBV4-3|NA|NA|TRBJ1-6
TGCGCCAGCAGCCAAGATCCGGGGAACTCAAATTCACCCCTCCACTTT
CASSQDPGNSNSPLHF
>TRBV2|NA|NA|TRBJ2-1
TGTGCCAGCAGTTTCCACGAGGGTGAGCAGTTCTTC
CASSFHEGEQFF
>TRBV15|NA|NA|TRBJ1-6
TGTGCCACCAGCAGAGACCTAGAGCCCGGGTCACCCCTCCACTTT
CATSRDLEPGSPLHF
>TRBV7-2|NA|NA|TRBJ2-1
TGTGCCAGCACCCCGTGGGGGAACAATGAGCAGTTCTTC
CASTPWGNNEQFF
>TRBV20-1|NA|once|TRBJ2-5
TGCAGTGCTAGAGATTGGCTACCACAAGAGACCCAGTACTTC
CSARDWLPQETQYF
>TRBV9|NA|NA|TRBJ2-2
TGTGCCAGCAGCGGCAGCCACACGGCCGGGGAGCTGTTTTTT
CASSGSHTAGELFF
>TRBV3-1|NA|NA|TRBJ2-3
TGTGCCAGCAGCCCCGCCCGGGGACGGGGGAGCACAGATACGCAGTATTTT
CASSPARGRGSTDTQYF
>TRBV20-1|TRBD2|NA|TRBJ2-3
TGCAGTGCTAGAGATCCGCAGCGGGGGGCCGTAGATACGCAGTATTTT
CSARDPQRGAVDTQYF
>TRBV18|NA|NA|TRBJ2-7
TGTGCCAGCTCACCACGTCAAGGGGTAGGAGAGCAGTACTTC
CASSPRQGVGEQYF